This T cell receptor (beta chain) was observed in a study of T-cell reconstitution after alpha-beta-depleted transplantation in children. Study observations and caveats: About two months after transplant, alpha-beta T cells reportedly came from several hundred expanded graft clones. Diversity and T-cell counts at one year after transplant derived mostly from new T cells.

The CDR3 has 18 amino acids. Germline loops: CDR1 SGDLS, CDR2 YYNGEE. Trimming cost V 4 bases and J 1 base; bases outside gene matches: 6. Comments on this clonotype: What it binds is unknown.

Unique molecular identifiers were used to barcode this TCRbeta library. MiXCR, run by TCRdb on the PCR reads, gives a single entry per CDR3 protein. The sample carries 700,000 to 950,000 distinct CDR3 sequences, 16% recorded once. V and J are TRBV9 and TRBJ2-1; 15 bases map to TRBD2. The TCR sequence derives from a male patient between 10 and 17 years old who had a stem cell transplant for acute lymphoblastic leukemia, so the T cells may come from the graft donor. Specimen: PBMCs, mostly from graft donor cells, collected 360 days after TCRalphabeta/CD19-depleted stem cell transplant. CDR3 residues: CASSPGLAGGPSYNEQFF. CDR3 nucleotides: TGTGCCAGCAGCCCAGGACTAGCGGGAGGGCCTTCCTACAATGAGCAGTTCTTC.